This T cell receptor beta chain is drawn from a study of T cell responses to AZD1222 COVID-19 vaccine. Study-wide results and caveats: At baseline, just a handful of AZD1222 recipients tested seropositive. It should be noted that donors were predominantly white British and more often female, and clonal diversity was possibly underestimated. Rises in breadth and depth of Spike-specific TCRs came after two AZD1222 doses.

Concerning this clone: Its target is unknown.

This CDR3 is built from 13 residues. Unmatched junction bases numbered 11, after V lost 5 bases and J lost 13 bases. Germline V CDR1 and CDR2: MNHEY, SMNVEV (reference sequence). This table comes from immunoSEQ multiplex PCR, and its TCRdb copy is limited to in-frame clones, with some not included. The sample shows some 150,000 clones, around 90% of them seen only once. The TCR was taken from an adult in good health. The rearrangement uses TRBV27 and TRBJ2-5; TRBD1 agrees at 9 bases. The specimen comprised peripheral blood, sampled on day 0 of MenACWY control vaccination. The CDR3 is CASSHRDRAPSYF. The DNA for the CDR3 is TGTGCCAGCAGTCATCGGGACAGGGCCCCCTCGTACTTC.